A single sample is the source of the 5 T cell receptor beta chains below, sequenced in a study of human T cells and chemical hapten exposure. TCRdb processed the RACE reads anew with MiXCR; each CDR3 protein has one entry. The sample lists some 38,000 distinct CDR3 sequences, around 6.4% occurring once. Specified time point: patch test 1, 2 weeks after DPC sensitization. The treatment was: therapeutic diphenylcyclopropenone sensitization with weekly scalp DPC. It was unfractionated whole blood from which total RNA was extracted. The sample in question was whole blood, obtained in connection with sensitization to the hapten diphenylcyclopropenone (DPC). The receptors stem from a woman aged 25 to 39 with alopecia areata. Some clones in this sample may be carry-over from other donors' samples.

The table lists this clonotype with a few counts. V gene TRBV6-2 or TRBV6-3 combines with J gene TRBJ1-5, with 8 bases identical to TRBD1. The CDR3 runs to 17 residues. V lost 3 bases, J lost 6 bases, and 13 bases stayed unmatched. Germline V CDR1 and CDR2: MNHEY, SVGEGT. The CDR3 bases are TGTGCCAGCAGTTATACTCAGGGGGCTCAAGAAAGTCAGCCCCAGCATTTT. Protein sequence: CASSYTQGAQESQPQHF.

The chain carries TRBV4-3 and TRBJ2-2; 8 bases map to TRBD1. The CDR3 contains 15 residues. Germline trimming cut 4 bases from V and 4 bases from J; bases unmatched to any gene: 5. Germline assignment: CDR1 LGHNA and CDR2 YSLEER. The CDR3 sequence is CASSRGQGSTGELFF. CDR3 bases: TGCGCCAGCAGCCGTGGACAGGGCAGCACCGGGGAGCTGTTTTTT.

This chain joins TRBV6-5 and TRBJ2-1; 7 bases fit TRBD2. Germline V gene data show CDR1 as MNHEY and CDR2 as SVGAGI. J gave up 3 bases and V 6 bases, and 11 bases lay outside the gene matches. The CDR3 has 16 residues. The CDR3 reads CASRRGGSEDYNEQFF. In DNA form, the CDR3 reads TGTGCCAGCAGAAGGGGAGGGAGCGAGGACTACAATGAGCAGTTCTTC.

The chain recombines TRBV7-2 with TRBJ2-2; D is ambiguous. This CDR3 contains 14 residues. V was pared by 1 base and J by 0 bases, with 3 bases between. CDR1 is SGHTA and CDR2 is FQGNSA in the germline V gene. CDR3 DNA: TGTGCCAGCAGCTTAGTAGCGAACACCGGGGAGCTGTTTTTT. Residues: CASSLVANTGELFF.

This sequence joins TRBV24-1 and TRBJ2-1; 7 bases are shared with TRBD2. This CDR3 has 12 residues. The V gene's germline CDR1 is KGHDR and CDR2 SFDVKD. Trimming removed 9 bases from V and 7 bases from J; junction bases left unmatched: 5. CDR3: CATDGEGNEQFF. As DNA, the CDR3 is TGTGCCACCGATGGGGAGGGGAATGAGCAGTTCTTC.